Shown below are 26 T cell receptor beta chains from a single sample sequenced in a study of metastatic and nonmetastatic thyroid tumors (dated by TCRdb to 2020 to 2022). Before undergoing thyroid surgery, none of the patients had been given any kind of treatment. The library relied on PCR. The instrument given in TCRdb is Illumina HiSeq 4000. TCRdb redid the processing of the public reads, applying fastp at Q25 and MiXCR, and retained in-frame beta chains. This sample gives around 18,000 clones in total; roughly 13% of them show up just once. The ten most abundant clones make up 25% to 35% of the sample. The source material was blood. The receptors originated from a female donor with papillary thyroid cancer or a benign thyroid nodule (not recorded which). Some clones in this sample may be carry-over from other donors' samples.

With regard to this clone: The junction departs from the called germline gene at one end, perhaps through a read error. This sequence joins TRBV28 and TRBJ2-2, with D possibly matching TRBD2 (5 bases). Germline V gene sequence: CDR1 MDHEN, CDR2 SYDVKM. This CDR3 has 11 residues. CDR3 coding DNA: TGTGCCAGCAGTTTGACCGGGGATCTGTTTTTT. Translating it yields CASSLTGDLFF.

This clone has just a few counts. The junction departs from germline at one end; a sequencing error may be responsible. The chain combines TRBV6-2 or TRBV6-3 with TRBJ2-1, with D possibly being TRBD1 (5 bases). Per germline, CDR1 MNHEY and CDR2 SVGEGT. CDR3 length: 14 amino acids. In nucleotides, the CDR3 is TGTGCCAGCAGCTACGTGACAGAATACAGTGAGCAGTTCTTC. It codes for CASSYVTEYSEQFF.

In its sample, this clone was seen many times. This sample includes further DNA sequences coding for the same CDR3. This sequence joins TRBV30 and TRBJ1-4; 8 bases match TRBD1. Germline V gives CDR1 GTSNPN, CDR2 SVGIG (reference sequence). V was clipped by 2 bases and J by 6 bases; unmatched bases: 5. The CDR3 runs 14 residues. CDR3 bases: TGTGCCTGGAGTCCCAGGGGGCGCTATGAAAAACTGTTTTTT. It encodes CAWSPRGRYEKLFF.

This clone was found many times. This chain links TRBV2 with TRBJ2-1; possible D gene TRBD1, 5 bases. This CDR3 has 13 amino acids. Germline CDR1 is SNHLY and CDR2 is FYNNEI. Between the trimmed V and J ends, which lost 7 bases and 6 bases, there was a span of 13 bases. The CDR3 here is CASIQDIGNEQFF. The DNA of the CDR3 is TGTGCCAGCATTCAGGACATAGGCAATGAGCAGTTCTTC.

This clone was picked up many times. This chain joins TRBV7-8 and TRBJ1-3; TRBD1 might be the D (5 bases). The V end lost 1 base, the J end lost 4 bases, and 14 bases lay between the germline ends. CDR1 and CDR2 from the germline V gene are SGHVS and FQNEAQ. The CDR3 runs to 16 residues. The CDR3 region has the DNA TGTGCCAGCAGCTTAGTGGGGGGGGTCGGCGGAAACACCATATATTTT. Translation: CASSLVGGVGGNTIYF.

CDR3 loop: CASNARGNSPLHF. The CDR3 DNA is TGTGCCAGTAACGCGCGGGGTAATTCACCCCTCCACTTT. The rearrangement links TRBV6-1 to TRBJ1-6; D not resolved. Trimming left V 9 bases short and J 6 bases short, with 12 bases between. The CDR3 spans 13 residues. CDR1 and CDR2 from the germline V gene are MNHNS and SASEGT.

This clone has ten or more counts. The chain is built from TRBV7-8 and TRBJ2-7; D might be TRBD2 (5 bases). Germline lookup yields CDR1 SGHVS and CDR2 FQNEAQ. Trimming stripped 3 bases from V and 6 bases from J, with 9 bases between. The length of the CDR3 is 12 residues. The CDR3 DNA follows: TGTGCCAGCAGCTTGTCTAGCCGCGAGCAGTACTTC. It yields the protein CASSLSSREQYF.

This clone is labeled medium-sized. The chain combines TRBV28 with TRBJ2-7, with D uncertain. Germline V gene lookup returns CDR1 MDHEN and CDR2 SYDVKM. The CDR3 runs 12 residues. V gave up 7 bases and J gave up 3 bases, with 10 bases separating them. CDR3 protein: CASTGGFYEQYF. The CDR3 DNA reads as TGTGCCAGCACTGGTGGATTCTACGAGCAGTACTTC.

Concerning this clone: A much larger clone is a single base away; this may be a read error. J is TRBJ2-3 and V is TRBV11-2; either TRBD1 or TRBD2 may supply D (5 bases each). Germline V CDR1 and CDR2: SGHAT, FQNNGV. This CDR3 has 17 amino acids. CDR3 protein: CASSLWGGLGNADTRYF. The CDR3, as DNA: TGTGCCAGCAGCTTATGGGGCGGGTTAGGTAACGCAGATACGCGGTATTTT.

A remark on this clone: A read error may explain this, as a much larger clone is one base away. V usage is TRBV4-1 and J usage is TRBJ2-3, with 7 bases matching TRBD2. Losses at the gene ends were 1 base for V and 5 bases for J; bases not matched to a gene: 12. This CDR3 contains 17 residues. Germline V gene sequence: CDR1 MGHRA, CDR2 YSYEKL. This CDR3 is CASSQAGTIGGKDTQYF. DNA for the CDR3: TGCGCCAGCAGCCAAGCCGGGACTATCGGGGGGAAAGATACGCAGTATTTT.

This clone appeared a few times. V usage is TRBV6-2 or TRBV6-3 and J usage is TRBJ2-3; 8 bases agree with TRBD2. The CDR3 extends over 15 amino acids. Germline V gene lookup returns CDR1 MNHEY and CDR2 SVGEGT. The V and J ends lost 2 bases and 2 bases, in that order; junction bases with no gene match: 3. The CDR3 DNA is TGTGCCAGCAGTTACGGGACTAGTCTCACAGATACGCAGTATTTT. Amino acids: CASSYGTSLTDTQYF.

Many counts were recorded for this clone. The genes are TRBV18 and TRBJ2-7, with D tentatively TRBD1 (6 bases). Germline V lookup: CDR1 KGHSH, CDR2 LQKENI. V dropped 3 bases and J dropped 5 bases, with 14 bases sitting between them. This CDR3 has 14 residues. CDR3 nucleotides: TGTGCCAGCTCACCGGCTGGGGGCTCGGACGAGCAGTACTTC. Protein: CASSPAGGSDEQYF.

The chain combines TRBV6-2 or TRBV6-3 with TRBJ1-5, with D uncertain. Germline V gene lookup returns CDR1 MNHEY and CDR2 SVGEGT. V was clipped by 6 bases and J by 3 bases, with 15 bases between them. This CDR3 contains 15 residues. The CDR3 spells CASSPGGQLNQPQHF. CDR3 DNA: TGTGCCAGCAGCCCCGGTGGCCAGCTCAATCAGCCCCAGCATTTT.

In its sample, this clone was seen a few times. Because the CDR3 is missing its conserved closing phenylalanine or tryptophan, this is likely a read error. The chain couples TRBV19 to TRBJ2-1, with D maybe TRBD2 (6 bases). In germline, CDR1 is LNHDA, CDR2 SQIVND (reference sequence). V was shortened by 5 bases and J by 12 bases, with 17 bases between the two germline ends. The CDR3 consists of 13 residues. CDR3 bases: TGTGCCAGTAGTCCACGAACTAGCAACGCGCAGTTCTTG. Translating it yields CASSPRTSNAQFL.

There are many counts of this clone. The rearrangement joins TRBV5-5 to TRBJ1-1, with D tentatively TRBD1 (6 bases). Looked up from germline, CDR1 is SGHKS and CDR2 is YYEKEE (reference sequence). The CDR3 runs 14 residues. V lost 0 bases, J lost 5 bases, and 11 bases lay in between. The chain's CDR3 is CASSLGQGQTEAFF. The CDR3 DNA is TGTGCCAGCAGCTTGGGGCAGGGGCAAACTGAAGCTTTCTTT.

The chain links TRBV6-1 to TRBJ2-1; D remains ambiguous. With 6 bases removed from V and 9 bases from J, the gap between germline ends came to 12 bases. The germline V gene encodes CDR1 MNHNS and CDR2 SASEGT. The CDR3 is made up of 12 amino acids. CDR3 in amino acids: CASSLQGCEQFF. The CDR3 DNA follows: TGTGCCAGCAGCCTCCAAGGGTGTGAGCAGTTCTTC.

The sample holds a few counts of this clone. A much larger clone sits a single nucleotide away, making a read error possible. At the DNA level, this CDR3 is encoded by other sequences in the same sample as well. CDR3 amino acids: CASSTRTGGGEKLFF. Written as DNA, the CDR3 is TGTGCCAGCAGCACTCGCACAGGTGGGGGGGAAAAACTGTTTTTT. This chain uses TRBV12-3 or TRBV12-4 with TRBJ1-4; tentatively, D is TRBD1 (5 bases). V was shortened by 6 bases and J by 8 bases, with 19 bases between the two germline ends. This CDR3 comprises 15 residues.

This clone showed up just a few times. This chain uses TRBV7-9 with TRBJ1-2; the D is unclear. The CDR3 totals 11 residues. V gave up 5 bases and J gave up 2 bases, with 3 bases separating them. CDR1 SEHNR and CDR2 FQNEAQ come from the germline V gene (reference sequence). DNA for the CDR3: TGTGCCAGCAGCACGAACTATGGCTACACCTTC. This encodes CASSTNYGYTF.

This clone was recorded many times. This chain links TRBV28 with TRBJ1-5; D gene unclear. CDR1 is MDHEN, CDR2 SYDVKM, per germline. V was shortened by 3 bases and J by 2 bases, with 17 bases between the two germline ends. CDR3 length equals 17 residues. CDR3: CASSFPGRGRGNQPQHF. The DNA for the CDR3 is TGTGCCAGCAGTTTTCCCGGACGGGGTAGGGGCAATCAGCCCCAGCATTTT.

This clone was observed many times. J is TRBJ1-1 and V is TRBV3-1; D gene ambiguous. The V end lost 1 base, the J end lost 5 bases, and 8 bases lay between the germline ends. Germline V gene data show CDR1 as LGHDT and CDR2 as YNNKEL (reference sequence). This CDR3 comprises 13 residues. CDR3 coding DNA: TGTGCCAGCAGCCAAGTATTAGATACTGAAGCTTTCTTT. This encodes CASSQVLDTEAFF.

This clone was recorded at least ten times. This rearrangement joins TRBV2 to TRBJ2-7, with TRBD2 matching over 9 bases. This CDR3 is built from 12 residues. CDR1 is SNHLY and CDR2 is FYNNEI in the germline V gene. V lost 6 bases to trimming and J lost 7 bases; unmatched junction nucleotides: 4. The CDR3 DNA reads TGTGCCAGCAGGGGACTAGCCAGGGAGCAGTACTTC. Encoded protein: CASRGLAREQYF.

This clone was recorded many times. The chain couples TRBV30 to TRBJ1-4; D is undetermined. Germline assignment: CDR1 GTSNPN and CDR2 SVGIG (reference sequence). CDR3 length equals 13 residues. The chain's CDR3 is CAGVGSTGEKLFF. The CDR3 bases are TGTGCTGGAGTAGGAAGTACGGGTGAAAAACTGTTTTTT.

Within the sample, this clone is medium-sized. V and J are TRBV25-1 and TRBJ2-1; 7 nucleotides align to TRBD1. V lost 6 bases, J lost 6 bases, and 11 bases stayed unmatched. CDR3 length: 15 amino acids. In germline, CDR1 is MGHDK, CDR2 SYGVNS. CDR3 coding DNA: TGTGCCAGCAGCTCAGGGGGTCTTTTAGGCAATGAGCAGTTCTTC. This codes for CASSSGGLLGNEQFF.

This clone showed up many times. The chain couples TRBV11-1 to TRBJ1-2, with D perhaps matching TRBD1 (6 bases). Between the trimmed V and J ends, which lost 5 bases and 5 bases, there was a span of 21 bases. The CDR3 consists of 16 residues. CDR1 SGHAT and CDR2 FQDESV come from the germline V gene (reference sequence). The CDR3 reads CASSTPADHTGYGYTF. In nucleotides, the CDR3 is TGTGCCAGCAGCACCCCCGCTGACCACACAGGGTATGGCTACACCTTC.

The chain couples TRBV20-1 to TRBJ2-2, with D perhaps matching TRBD1 or TRBD2 (5 bases each). Germline V gene sequence: CDR1 DFQATT, CDR2 SNEGSKA (reference sequence). The CDR3 runs to 14 residues. The ends were cut back, 6 bases at V and 5 bases at J, with 16 bases in the middle. DNA of the CDR3: TGCAGTGCCCCGGGACGACCGGGGACCGGGGAGCTGTTTTTT. Its translation: CSAPGRPGTGELFF.

The V gene is TRBV7-2, the J gene TRBJ2-2; TRBD1 or TRBD2 may be the D gene (6 bases each). CDR1 is SGHTA and CDR2 is FQGNSA in the germline V gene. There are 15 residues in the CDR3. V was cut by 5 bases and J by 5 bases, with 15 bases left in between. CDR3 bases: TGTGCCAGCAGCCGATATAGGGGGGTGACCGGGGAGCTGTTTTTT. As protein: CASSRYRGVTGELFF.